The 9 T cell receptor beta chains in this list originate from one sample, sequenced in a study of regulatory T cells in long-lasting Graves disease. Libraries of TCR beta came from iRepertoire HTBI primers plus Arm-PCR of CDR3 regions. TCRdb reprocessed the multiplex PCR reads with MiXCR, giving one entry per CDR3 protein. The table has roughly 500,000 distinct CDR3 sequences, more than 10% seen once. Stated time point: newly diagnosed GD, antithyroid drugs for less than 3 months. PBMC RNA was the source of the TCR library. This sample was also put to use in a study of T cells in Graves' hyperthyroidism and ophthalmopathy.

The sample in question was peripheral blood mononuclear cells (PBMCs), obtained at new diagnosis, from a patient treated with antithyroid drugs. These receptors were obtained from a woman aged 30 to 39 with Graves disease.

V is TRBV7-8 and J is TRBJ2-1, with D tentatively TRBD2 (7 bases). Germline assignment: CDR1 SGHVS and CDR2 FQNEAQ. Trimming took off 7 bases at V and 6 bases at J, with 16 bases between the two ends. The CDR3 sequence is 14 residues long. CDR3 amino acids: CASKGGGLLNEQFF. CDR3 DNA: TGTGCCAGCAAGGGGGGGGGGCTTCTCAATGAGCAGTTCTTC.

The chain combines TRBV7-2 with TRBJ1-5; no reliable D call. CDR1 SGHTA and CDR2 FQGNSA come from the germline V gene. This CDR3 has 15 residues. The V and J ends lost 6 bases and 2 bases respectively, with 14 bases between them. Written as DNA, the CDR3 is TGTGCCAGCAGGCTCTCTCTTGGGGGCAATCAGCCCCAGCATTTT. Translation gives CASRLSLGGNQPQHF.

V usage is TRBV25-1 and J usage is TRBJ2-5; D may be TRBD2 (7 bases). The CDR3 has 15 residues. Germline V CDR1 and CDR2: MGHDK, SYGVNS. V was trimmed by 3 bases and J by 4 bases, leaving 15 bases between them. As DNA, the CDR3 is TGTGCCAGCAGTGATGCCCGGGGGGCAGGAGAGACCCAGTACTTC. It specifies CASSDARGAGETQYF. The whole variable domain, remainder taken from reference TRBV25-1 and TRBJ2-5, is EADIYQTPRYLVIGTGKKITLECSQTMGHDKMYWYQQDPGMELHLIHYSYGVNSTEKGDLSSESTVSRIRTEHFPLTLESARPSHTSQYLCASSDARGAGETQYFGPGTRLLVL.

This chain connects TRBV5-1 to TRBJ1-1; the D is unclear. V was cut by 1 base and J by 4 bases, with 11 bases left in between. The CDR3 totals 14 residues. Germline V gene data show CDR1 as SGHRS and CDR2 as YFSETQ. The CDR3 reads CASSLLYGLTEAFF. Here the CDR3 DNA reads TGCGCCAGCAGCTTGTTATATGGGCTCACTGAAGCTTTCTTT.

At least ten counts were recorded for this clonotype. The rearrangement links TRBV20-1 to TRBJ2-7; 16 nucleotides match TRBD2. V lost 0 bases to trimming and J lost 6 bases; unmatched junction nucleotides: 2. There are 15 residues in the CDR3. Per germline, CDR1 DFQATT and CDR2 SNEGSKA (reference sequence). The CDR3 spells CSARDGTSGRGEQYF. The CDR3 coding sequence is TGCAGTGCTAGAGATGGGACTAGCGGGAGGGGCGAGCAGTACTTC.

The chain carries TRBV5-1 and TRBJ2-6, with a weak D call TRBD1 (6 bases). Germline values: CDR1 SGHRS, CDR2 YFSETQ. Trimming shortened V by 2 bases and J by 1 base, and 16 bases separated the two germline ends. This CDR3 region has 18 residues. The CDR3 protein is CASSFFPGALSGANVLTF. The CDR3 DNA is TGCGCCAGCAGCTTCTTTCCAGGGGCCCTATCTGGGGCCAACGTCCTGACTTTC.

Ten or more counts support this clonotype. The rearrangement links TRBV5-1 to TRBJ2-1; perhaps TRBD2 as D (5 bases). This CDR3 is built from 14 residues. CDR1 and CDR2 (germline): SGHRS, YFSETQ. V was trimmed by 2 bases and J by 6 bases, leaving 12 bases between them. This CDR3 reads CASSFIAGTNEQFF. The CDR3 nucleotides are TGCGCCAGCAGCTTCATCGCGGGCACCAATGAGCAGTTCTTC. Supplemented by reference TRBV5-1 and TRBJ2-1, the full variable domain reads KAGVTQTPRYLIKTRGQQVTLSCSPISGHRSVSWYQQTPGQGLQFLFEYFSETQRNKGNFPGRFSGRQFSNSRSEMNVSTLELGDSALYLCASSFIAGTNEQFFGPGTRLTVL.

This clonotype appeared many times. As DNA, the CDR3 is TGTGCCAGCAGCGTCCGGACCAATAGCAATCAGCCCCAGCATTTT. It translates to CASSVRTNSNQPQHF. V and J are TRBV28 and TRBJ1-5; no reliable D call. Trimming removed 6 bases at V and 0 bases at J, with 12 bases between. The germline CDR1 and CDR2 sequences are MDHEN and SYDVKM. The CDR3 has 15 amino acids. Full variable domain (missing parts from reference TRBV28 and TRBJ1-5): DVKVTQSSRYLVKRTGEKVFLECVQDMDHENMFWYRQDPGLGLRLIYFSYDVKMKEKGDIPEGYSVSREKKERFSLILESASTNQTSMYLCASSVRTNSNQPQHFGDGTRLSIL.

This clonotype was seen repeatedly, ten times or more. The rearrangement uses TRBV30 and TRBJ2-1; 11 bases agree with TRBD2. The CDR3 has 13 residues. The trim removed 7 bases at V and 4 bases at J, leaving 3 bases unmatched. CDR1 is GTSNPN, CDR2 SVGIG, per germline (reference sequence). In nucleotides, the CDR3 is TGTGCCTATACTAGCGGGAGTTACAATGAGCAGTTCTTC. Protein sequence: CAYTSGSYNEQFF.